This passage covers 26 T cell receptor beta chains from one sample sequenced in a study of graft-versus-host responses after intestinal transplantation. Their antigen targets remain unknown. Clones were sequenced by immunoSEQ multiplex PCR, and TCRdb holds only the in-frame ones, with some missing. The data show roughly 90,000 clones, under 95% seen once. The specimen was unstimulated CD4+ T cells sorted from spleen or lymph node cells, collected before transplant. All receptors derive from a human donor who was the organ donor for an intestinal transplant.

The J gene is TRBJ2-3, the V gene TRBV4-2; 12 bases are shared with TRBD2. The CDR3 has 16 residues. V lost 5 bases to trimming and J lost 4 bases; unmatched junction nucleotides: 7. Germline loops: CDR1 LGHNA, CDR2 YNFKEQ. The CDR3 DNA follows: TGTGCCAGCAGCACTAGCGGGGGGCTTCGCGCAGATACGCAGTATTTT. Its protein product is CASSTSGGLRADTQYF.

The rearrangement uses TRBV29-1 and TRBJ1-4; maybe TRBD1 (6 bases). CDR3 size: 13 residues. Germline V gene lookup returns CDR1 SQVTM and CDR2 ANQGSEA. Trimming stripped 0 bases from V and 10 bases from J, with 12 bases between. The DNA of the CDR3 is TGCAGCGTTGAAGATTTGGGGGCGGGAAAACTGTTTTTT. Translation: CSVEDLGAGKLFF. Combining the CDR3 with reference TRBV29-1 and TRBJ1-4 gives the whole variable domain SAVISQKPSRDICQRGTSLTIQCQVDSQVTMMFWYRQQPGQSLTLIATANQGSEATYESGFVIDKFPISRPNLTFSTLTVSNMSPEDSSIYLCSVEDLGAGKLFFGSGTQLSVL.

This clone was recorded only once. This chain links TRBV28 with TRBJ2-3; 9 bases match TRBD2. In germline, CDR1 is MDHEN, CDR2 SYDVKM. The CDR3 sequence is 18 residues long. The junction had 8 bases not matched to a gene; V was cut back by 1 base and J by 0 bases. The DNA of the CDR3 is TGTGCCAGCAGTTTATCGTTCTTGCGGGAGGGAAGCACAGATACGCAGTATTTT. Its protein is CASSLSFLREGSTDTQYF.

The gene calls are TRBV29-1 and TRBJ1-1; D unresolved. V shed 0 bases and J shed 5 bases, with 13 bases lying between them. CDR1 and CDR2 (germline): SQVTM, ANQGSEA. The CDR3 runs 14 residues. CDR3 in DNA: TGCAGCGTTGAAGATTACGGCCCGGGTACTGAAGCTTTCTTT. Translating gives CSVEDYGPGTEAFF.

This rearrangement joins TRBV18 to TRBJ1-1; D perhaps matches TRBD1 (6 bases). Germline CDR1 and CDR2: KGHSH and LQKENI. Trimming pared 5 bases from V and 3 bases from J, leaving 10 bases between. The CDR3 totals 13 residues. CDR3: CASSTGLDTEAFF. As DNA, the CDR3 is TGTGCCAGCTCAACAGGGTTGGACACTGAAGCTTTCTTT.

V and J are TRBV10-3 and TRBJ2-4; 9 bases align to TRBD2. Per germline, CDR1 ENHRY and CDR2 SYGVKD. V dropped 6 bases and J dropped 10; count of bases not matched to a gene: 10. The CDR3 is made up of 14 amino acids. Here the CDR3 reads CAISADWTSEIQYF. CDR3 bases: TGTGCCATCAGCGCTGACTGGACTAGCGAGATTCAGTACTTC.

The genes are TRBV6-6 and TRBJ1-1; D is perhaps TRBD1 (6 bases). Trimming left V 5 bases short and J 1 base short, with 11 bases between. This CDR3 contains 14 residues. Germline loops: CDR1 MNHNY, CDR2 SVGAGI (reference sequence). The CDR3 reads CASSAQGSNTEAFF. The CDR3 bases are TGTGCCAGCAGTGCACAGGGTTCGAACACTGAAGCTTTCTTT.

The chain employs TRBV2 and TRBJ2-5; D remains ambiguous. Germline loops: CDR1 SNHLY, CDR2 FYNNEI. Trimming cost V 5 bases and J 1 base, with 17 bases left between them. The CDR3 has 16 residues. For the CDR3, the DNA is TGTGCCAGCAGTACCGAAATTACGAGGTTCCAAGAGACCCAGTACTTC. Amino acid sequence: CASSTEITRFQETQYF.

This clone occurred a few times. CDR3 nucleotide sequence: TGCGCCAGCAGCCAAGGAACTGGTGACAGGCCCTTTGAAGCTTTCTTT. Translation: CASSQGTGDRPFEAFF. This chain connects TRBV4-1 to TRBJ1-1, with D tentatively TRBD1 (6 bases). CDR3 length equals 16 residues. Trimming took 1 base from V and 7 from J, leaving 19 bases between them. CDR1 and CDR2 (germline): MGHRA, YSYEKL.

The rearrangement joins TRBV10-3 to TRBJ1-2; 10 positions agree with TRBD1. Germline lookup yields CDR1 ENHRY and CDR2 SYGVKD. The junction had 9 bases not matched to a gene; V was cut back by 9 bases and J by 8 bases. The CDR3 runs to 13 residues. In DNA, the CDR3 is TGTGCCATTGCGCCGCAGACAGGGGGCGGCTACACCTTC. Encoded protein: CAIAPQTGGGYTF.

The rearrangement links TRBV5-4 to TRBJ2-7, with D unresolved. The CDR3 has 13 residues. The germline gives CDR1 SGHNT, CDR2 YYREEE (reference sequence). The V end lost 4 bases, the J end lost 3 bases, and 11 bases lay between the germline ends. This CDR3 reads CASSADLIYEQYF. The CDR3 DNA reads TGTGCCAGCAGCGCCGACTTGATCTACGAGCAGTACTTC.

This clone appeared once. The DNA of the CDR3 is TGTGCCAGCAGCTTCCAGGGAGGGAGAAATTCACCCCTCCACTTT. This encodes CASSFQGGRNSPLHF. This rearrangement joins TRBV7-9 to TRBJ1-6; possible D gene TRBD1, 5 bases. CDR1 is SEHNR, CDR2 FQNEAQ, per germline (reference sequence). This CDR3 is 15 amino acids long. V lost 3 bases, J lost 7 bases, and 13 bases lay in between.

The chain links TRBV5-4 to TRBJ2-3, with 9 bases lining up with TRBD2. The trim removed 2 bases at V and 0 bases at J, leaving 1 base unmatched. The germline gives CDR1 SGHNT, CDR2 YYREEE (reference sequence). The CDR3 is made up of 15 amino acids. CDR3 nucleotides: TGTGCCAGCAGCTTTAGCGGGAGTAGCACAGATACGCAGTATTTT. It encodes CASSFSGSSTDTQYF.

This clone was recorded once. The CDR3 loop reads CAIRATGGQLEAFF. The CDR3 DNA is TGTGCCATCAGGGCTACGGGGGGGCAGCTCGAAGCTTTCTTT. The genes are TRBV10-3 and TRBJ1-1, with a possible D match to TRBD1 (6 bases). CDR1 and CDR2 (germline): ENHRY, SYGVKD. The germline V and J ends were trimmed by 6 bases and 8 bases, with 19 bases remaining between them. The CDR3 has 14 residues.

This chain links TRBV11-2 with TRBJ1-1; D gene unclear. The CDR3 is 16 residues long. V was clipped by 2 bases and J by 1 base, with 14 bases between them. The germline CDR1 and CDR2 sequences are SGHAT and FQNNGV. The DNA of the CDR3 is TGTGCCAGCAGCTTAAGGATTGGAGGTCGGAACACTGAAGCTTTCTTT. This encodes CASSLRIGGRNTEAFF.

This chain connects TRBV5-1 to TRBJ1-1; 7 bases are shared with TRBD1. V shed 3 bases and J 5 bases; nucleotides not matched to a gene: 4. Germline CDR1 is SGHRS and CDR2 is YFSETQ. This CDR3 is built from 13 residues. The CDR3 DNA reads TGCGCCAGCAGCTCGCAGGGGGATACTGAAGCTTTCTTT. The encoded protein is CASSSQGDTEAFF.

The V and J genes are TRBV6-1 and TRBJ2-1, with D maybe TRBD1 (7 bases). Trimming removed 4 bases from V and 5 bases from J, with 12 bases in between. CDR3 length equals 14 residues. Germline CDR1 and CDR2: MNHNS and SASEGT. The CDR3 sequence: CASSARGVDNEQFF. CDR3 DNA: TGTGCCAGCAGTGCCAGGGGGGTGGACAATGAGCAGTTCTTC.

V is TRBV28 and J is TRBJ1-4, with D uncertain. The CDR3 extends over 14 amino acids. CDR1 is MDHEN, CDR2 SYDVKM, per germline. Trimming took 4 bases from V and 4 from J, leaving 10 bases between them. The CDR3, as DNA: TGTGCCAGCAGTTCCGGGTTTTATAATGAAAAACTGTTTTTT. It encodes CASSSGFYNEKLFF.

The chain joins TRBV5-6 to TRBJ1-5; D may be TRBD1 (6 bases). The germline V gene has CDR1 SGHDT and CDR2 YYEEEE. CDR3 length: 13 residues. V was trimmed by 2 bases and J by 6 bases, leaving 9 bases between them. CDR3 in amino acids: CASSFSRGQPQHF. The CDR3 bases are TGTGCCAGCAGCTTCTCCAGGGGTCAGCCCCAGCATTTT.

This chain links TRBV18 with TRBJ1-3; 7 nucleotides agree with TRBD1. CDR1 KGHSH and CDR2 LQKENI come from the germline V gene. The J segment lost 0 bases and the V segment lost 3 bases, leaving 5 bases of the junction unmatched. The CDR3 spans 16 residues. In DNA, the CDR3 is TGTGCCAGCTCACCCGGGACAGCCATCTCTGGAAACACCATATATTTT. Translation gives CASSPGTAISGNTIYF. Using reference TRBV18 and TRBJ1-3 for the parts outside the CDR3, the full variable domain is NAGVMQNPRHLVRRRGQEARLRCSPMKGHSHVYWYRQLPEEGLKFMVYLQKENIIDESGMPKERFSAEFPKEGPSILRIQQVVRGDSAAYFCASSPGTAISGNTIYFGEGSWLTVV.

The chain links TRBV19 to TRBJ1-3; unclear D gene. Trimming removed 6 bases at V and 0 bases at J, with 12 bases between. The germline CDR1 and CDR2 sequences are LNHDA and SQIVND (reference sequence). CDR3 size: 15 residues. DNA for the CDR3: TGTGCCAGTAGCTTTCGGACTTACTCTGGAAACACCATATATTTT. This sequence encodes CASSFRTYSGNTIYF.

This chain joins TRBV5-1 and TRBJ2-1; TRBD2 is a possible D gene (5 bases). The CDR3 has 13 residues. V lost 3 bases, J lost 9 bases, and 13 bases lay in between. Per germline, CDR1 SGHRS and CDR2 YFSETQ. The CDR3 DNA reads as TGCGCCAGCAGCTCAATTGGGAGTCCTGAGCAGTTCTTC. This gives the protein CASSSIGSPEQFF.

This chain connects TRBV27 to TRBJ1-5; TRBD1 aligns across 8 bases. Germline trimming cut 5 bases from V and 3 bases from J; bases unmatched to any gene: 15. The CDR3 is 18 amino acids. Germline values: CDR1 MNHEY, CDR2 SMNVEV (reference sequence). CDR3 DNA: TGTGCCAGCAGTCAACGATCGACAGGGGTCCCGTACAATCAGCCCCAGCATTTT. Amino acids: CASSQRSTGVPYNQPQHF.

V usage is TRBV9 and J usage is TRBJ1-1; TRBD1 aligns across 11 bases. Trimming at V came to 2 bases and at J to 3 bases, leaving 0 bases not matched to a gene. This CDR3 has 14 residues. Germline assignment: CDR1 SGDLS and CDR2 YYNGEE. The CDR3 bases are TGTGCCAGCAGCGTGGGACAGGGGGACACTGAAGCTTTCTTT. Translation: CASSVGQGDTEAFF.

V usage is TRBV7-2 and J usage is TRBJ2-5; the D gene is possibly TRBD1 (5 bases). This CDR3 has 15 residues. Germline-derived CDR1 and CDR2 are SGHTA and FQGNSA. Trimming cost V 4 bases and J 5 bases, with 17 bases left between them. The CDR3 sequence: CASSSARGAGETQYF. The CDR3 DNA reads TGTGCCAGCAGCTCCGCAAGGGGCGCAGGGGAGACCCAGTACTTC.

The V call is TRBV19, the J call TRBJ1-2; the D is unclear. This CDR3 is built from 15 residues. V dropped 2 bases and J dropped 4 bases, with 14 bases sitting between them. Germline values: CDR1 LNHDA, CDR2 SQIVND (reference sequence). CDR3 amino acids: CASSIFTGSGYGYTF. The CDR3 DNA reads TGTGCCAGTAGTATATTTACGGGGTCTGGCTATGGCTACACCTTC.